Listed below are T cell receptor beta chains from one sample, sequenced in a study of blood T cells in healthy people across ages. TCRdb recomputed calls from the 5' RACE reads with MiXCR, one row per CDR3 protein. The data show around 2 million distinct CDR3 sequences, roughly 43% seen once. Sequencing input: blood. These receptors came from a human donor in good health. Both conserved end residues are part of each CDR3. A D gene is named only where the DNA matches it firmly. Clone size is not always given. Where it is, it says once, few, many or a class for expanded clones.

CDR3 protein,CDR3 DNA,D gene,V gene,J gene,clone size
CASSPSLAATNEKLFF,TGTGCCAGCAGCCCTAGCCTGGCGGCAACTAATGAAAAACTGTTTTTT,.,TRBV4-2,TRBJ1-4,.
CASGFYGRYEQYF,TGTGCTAGTGGTTTTTATGGTCGGTACGAGCAGTACTTC,.,TRBV12-5,TRBJ2-7,few
CASRDRGLGTEAFF,TGTGCCAGCAGGGACAGGGGGCTTGGCACTGAAGCTTTCTTT,TRBD1,TRBV2,TRBJ1-1,.
CASSYVAGAGNEQFF,TGTGCCAGCAGTTACGTGGCGGGGGCGGGCAATGAGCAGTTCTTC,.,TRBV6-5,TRBJ2-1,.
CAISGTGADTQYF,TGTGCCATCTCCGGGACAGGGGCGGATACGCAGTATTTT,TRBD1,TRBV7-9,TRBJ2-3,.
CASSLVAGHDGYTF,TGTGCCAGCAGCCTCGTTGCGGGGCACGATGGCTACACCTTC,.,TRBV7-9,TRBJ1-2,.
CATSRTATNEKRFF,TGTGCCACCAGCAGAACTGCAACTAATGAAAAACGGTTTTTT,.,TRBV15,TRBJ1-4,.
CATSSPYYGYTF,TGTGCCACCAGCAGCCCCTACTATGGCTACACCTTC,.,TRBV15,TRBJ1-2,.
CASSQRVEGGRDIQYF,TGCGCCAGCAGCCAAAGAGTGGAGGGCGGACGGGACATTCAGTACTTC,.,TRBV4-3,TRBJ2-4,few
CSVTDGGANVLTF,TGCAGCGTTACGGACGGAGGGGCCAACGTCCTGACTTTC,.,TRBV29-1,TRBJ2-6,few
CASSLSQGKDQPQHF,TGCGCCAGCAGCTTGAGTCAGGGAAAAGATCAGCCCCAGCATTTT,.,TRBV5-1,TRBJ1-5,few
CASSLAGRAGLAGYNEQFF,TGTGCCAGCAGCTTAGCAGGGAGGGCGGGACTAGCGGGGTACAATGAGCAGTTCTTC,TRBD2,TRBV7-2,TRBJ2-1,.
CATSDLSGGASDTQYF,TGTGCCACCAGTGACTTAAGCGGGGGGGCCTCAGATACGCAGTATTTT,TRBD2,TRBV24-1,TRBJ2-3,.